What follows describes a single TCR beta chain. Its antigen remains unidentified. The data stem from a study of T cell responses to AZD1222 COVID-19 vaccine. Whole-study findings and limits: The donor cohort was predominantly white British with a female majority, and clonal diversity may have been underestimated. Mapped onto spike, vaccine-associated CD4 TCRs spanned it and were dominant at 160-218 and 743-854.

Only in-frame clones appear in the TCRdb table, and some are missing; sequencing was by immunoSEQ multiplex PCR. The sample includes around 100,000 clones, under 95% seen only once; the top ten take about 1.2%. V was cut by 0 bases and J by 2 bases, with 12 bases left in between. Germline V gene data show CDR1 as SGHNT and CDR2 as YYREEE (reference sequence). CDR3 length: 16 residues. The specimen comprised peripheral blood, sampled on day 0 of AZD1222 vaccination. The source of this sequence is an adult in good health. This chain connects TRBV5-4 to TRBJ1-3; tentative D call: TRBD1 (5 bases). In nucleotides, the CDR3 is TGTGCCAGCAGCTTGGAAGGGACTTTAACTGGAAACACCATATATTTT. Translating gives CASSLEGTLTGNTIYF. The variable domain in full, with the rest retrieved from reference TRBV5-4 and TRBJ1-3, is ETGVTQSPTHLIKTRGQQVTLRCSSQSGHNTVSWYQQALGQGPQFIFQYYREEENGRGNFPPRFSGLQFPNYSSELNVNALELDDSALYLCASSLEGTLTGNTIYFGEGSWLTVV.